The 2 T cell receptor beta chains reported below all come from one sample, sequenced in a study of OX40 agonist ivuxolimab in advanced cancers. TCRdb's copy holds only in-frame clones and misses some; the assay was immunoSEQ multiplex PCR. The repertoire has tens of thousands of clones, 88% of them found once; the top ten carry 0.76%. This sample comprised CD4+ or CD8+ T cells sorted from blood, obtained in a trial of the OX40 agonist ivuxolimab. These receptors came from an adult with an advanced solid tumor such as melanoma, head and neck, liver or kidney cancer.

This clone has just one count. The chain carries TRBV28 and TRBJ2-1, with D possibly TRBD2 on 5 matching bases. The CDR3 is 13 amino acids. Germline V gene data show CDR1 as MDHEN and CDR2 as SYDVKM. The ends were cut back, 6 bases at V and 6 bases at J, with 12 bases in the middle. For the CDR3, the DNA is TGTGCCAGCAGCCCTTTAGCGCCCAATGAGCAGTTCTTC. Its protein is CASSPLAPNEQFF. Filled out from reference TRBV28 and TRBJ2-1, the complete variable domain reads DVKVTQSSRYLVKRTGEKVFLECVQDMDHENMFWYRQDPGLGLRLIYFSYDVKMKEKGDIPEGYSVSREKKERFSLILESASTNQTSMYLCASSPLAPNEQFFGPGTRLTVL.

This sequence joins TRBV9 and TRBJ2-2; possibly TRBD2 for D (6 bases). V shed 0 bases and J shed 0 bases, with 9 bases lying between them. Per the germline V gene, CDR1 is SGDLS and CDR2 is YYNGEE. The CDR3 loop spans 16 amino acids. DNA of the CDR3: TGTGCCAGCAGCGTAGTGACGGGGGCGAACACCGGGGAGCTGTTTTTT. Translation gives CASSVVTGANTGELFF.